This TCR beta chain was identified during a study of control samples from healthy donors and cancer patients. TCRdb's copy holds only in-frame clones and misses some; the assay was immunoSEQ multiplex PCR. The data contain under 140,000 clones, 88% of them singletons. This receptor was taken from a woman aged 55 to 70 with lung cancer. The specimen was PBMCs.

CDR3 amino acids: CASSLRQGNHYEQYF. CDR3 sequence (DNA): TGTGCCAGCAGCTTACGTCAGGGTAACCACTACGAGCAGTACTTC. The V gene is TRBV11-2, the J gene TRBJ2-7; D is perhaps TRBD1 (5 bases). CDR3 length equals 15 residues. Germline V gene lookup returns CDR1 SGHAT and CDR2 FQNNGV. Trimming took off 2 bases at V and 3 bases at J, with 14 bases between the two ends.